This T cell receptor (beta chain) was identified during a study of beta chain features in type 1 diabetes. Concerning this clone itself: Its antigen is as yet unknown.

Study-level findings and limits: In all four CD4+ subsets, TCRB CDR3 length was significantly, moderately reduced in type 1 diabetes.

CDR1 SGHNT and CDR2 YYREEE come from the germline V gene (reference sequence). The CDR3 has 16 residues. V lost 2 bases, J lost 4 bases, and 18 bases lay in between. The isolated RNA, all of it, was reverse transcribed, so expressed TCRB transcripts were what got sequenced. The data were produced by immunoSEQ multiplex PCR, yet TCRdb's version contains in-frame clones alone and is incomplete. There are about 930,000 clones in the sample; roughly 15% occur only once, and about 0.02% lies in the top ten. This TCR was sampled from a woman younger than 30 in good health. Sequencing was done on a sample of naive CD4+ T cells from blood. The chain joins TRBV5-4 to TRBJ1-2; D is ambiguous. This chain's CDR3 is CASSLGLGIGGYGYTF. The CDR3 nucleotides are TGTGCCAGCAGCTTAGGCTTGGGTATAGGAGGCTATGGCTACACCTTC.